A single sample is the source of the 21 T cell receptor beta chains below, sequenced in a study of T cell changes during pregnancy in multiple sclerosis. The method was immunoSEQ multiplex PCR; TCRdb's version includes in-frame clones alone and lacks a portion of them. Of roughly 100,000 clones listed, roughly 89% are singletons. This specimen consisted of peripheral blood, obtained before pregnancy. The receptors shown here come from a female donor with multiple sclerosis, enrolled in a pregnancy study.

As DNA, the CDR3 is TGTGCCAGTAGTATAGGCGGGACTACATACAATGAGCAGTTCTTC. Encoded protein: CASSIGGTTYNEQFF. V is TRBV19 and J is TRBJ2-1, with 7 bases identical to TRBD2. The CDR3 length is 15 residues. CDR1 and CDR2 from the germline V gene are LNHDA and SQIVND (reference sequence). J was trimmed by 4 bases and V by 1 base; bases with no gene match: 4. Full variable domain (rest looked up from reference TRBV19 and TRBJ2-1): DGGITQSPKYLFRKEGQNVTLSCEQNLNHDAMYWYRQDPGQGLRLIYYSQIVNDFQKGDIAEGYSVSREKKESFPLTVTSAQKNPTAFYLCASSIGGTTYNEQFFGPGTRLTVL.

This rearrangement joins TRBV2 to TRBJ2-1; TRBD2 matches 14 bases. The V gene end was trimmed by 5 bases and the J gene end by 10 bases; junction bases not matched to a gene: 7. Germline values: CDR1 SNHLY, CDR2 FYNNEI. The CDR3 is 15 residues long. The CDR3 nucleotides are TGTGCCAGCAGTCCCGGGACTAGCGGGGGACTAGAGCAGTTCTTC. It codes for CASSPGTSGGLEQFF.

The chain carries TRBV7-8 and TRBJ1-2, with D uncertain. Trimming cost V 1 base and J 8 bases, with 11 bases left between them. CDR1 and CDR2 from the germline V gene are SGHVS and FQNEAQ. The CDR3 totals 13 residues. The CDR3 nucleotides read TGTGCCAGCAGCTTAGGAGGTTCGGTCGGCTACACCTTC. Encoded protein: CASSLGGSVGYTF.

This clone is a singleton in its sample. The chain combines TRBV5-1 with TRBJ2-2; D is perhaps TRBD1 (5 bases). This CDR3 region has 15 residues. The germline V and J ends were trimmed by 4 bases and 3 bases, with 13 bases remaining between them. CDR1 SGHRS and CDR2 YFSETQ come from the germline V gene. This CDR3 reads CASSPNAGYTGELFF. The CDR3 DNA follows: TGCGCCAGCAGCCCGAACGCAGGGTACACCGGGGAGCTGTTTTTT.

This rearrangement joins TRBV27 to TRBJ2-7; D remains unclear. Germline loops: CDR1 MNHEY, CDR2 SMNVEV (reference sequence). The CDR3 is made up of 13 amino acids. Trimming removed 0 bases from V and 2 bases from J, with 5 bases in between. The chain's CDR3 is CASSLSSAYEQYF. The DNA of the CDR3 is TGTGCCAGCAGTTTATCGTCGGCCTACGAGCAGTACTTC.

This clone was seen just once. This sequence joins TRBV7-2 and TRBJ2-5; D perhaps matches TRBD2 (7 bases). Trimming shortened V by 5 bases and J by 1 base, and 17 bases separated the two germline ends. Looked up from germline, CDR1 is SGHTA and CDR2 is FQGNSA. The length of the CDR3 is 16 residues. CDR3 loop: CASSPRRGGLQETQYF. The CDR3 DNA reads TGTGCCAGCAGCCCACGGAGGGGGGGCCTCCAAGAGACCCAGTACTTC.

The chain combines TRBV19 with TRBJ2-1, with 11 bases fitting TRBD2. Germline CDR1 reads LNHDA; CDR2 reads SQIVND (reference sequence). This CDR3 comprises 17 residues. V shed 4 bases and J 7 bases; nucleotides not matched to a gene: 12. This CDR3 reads CASSRLAGRNSNNEQFF. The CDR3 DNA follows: TGTGCCAGTAGTAGACTAGCGGGGCGCAATTCAAATAATGAGCAGTTCTTC.

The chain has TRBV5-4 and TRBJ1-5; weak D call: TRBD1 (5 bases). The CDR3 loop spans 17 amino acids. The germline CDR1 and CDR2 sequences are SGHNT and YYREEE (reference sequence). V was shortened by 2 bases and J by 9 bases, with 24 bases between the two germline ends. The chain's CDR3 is CASSFAGGRNLIGPQHF. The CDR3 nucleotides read TGTGCCAGCAGCTTCGCGGGGGGACGGAACCTAATCGGGCCCCAGCATTTT.

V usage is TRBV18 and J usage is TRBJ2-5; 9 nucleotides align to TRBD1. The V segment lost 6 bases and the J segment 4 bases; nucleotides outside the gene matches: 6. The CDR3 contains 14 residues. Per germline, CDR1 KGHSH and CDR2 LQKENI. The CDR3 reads CASSVDRGGETQYF. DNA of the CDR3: TGTGCCAGCTCGGTCGACAGGGGGGGAGAGACCCAGTACTTC. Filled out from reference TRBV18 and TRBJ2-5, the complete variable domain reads NAGVMQNPRHLVRRRGQEARLRCSPMKGHSHVYWYRQLPEEGLKFMVYLQKENIIDESGMPKERFSAEFPKEGPSILRIQQVVRGDSAAYFCASSVDRGGETQYFGPGTRLLVL.

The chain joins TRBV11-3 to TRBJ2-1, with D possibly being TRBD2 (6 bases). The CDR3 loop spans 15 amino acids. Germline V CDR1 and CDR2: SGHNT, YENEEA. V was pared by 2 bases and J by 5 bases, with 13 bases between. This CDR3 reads CASSLRLVGHNEQFF. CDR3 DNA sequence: TGTGCCAGCAGCTTACGACTAGTGGGACACAATGAGCAGTTCTTC.

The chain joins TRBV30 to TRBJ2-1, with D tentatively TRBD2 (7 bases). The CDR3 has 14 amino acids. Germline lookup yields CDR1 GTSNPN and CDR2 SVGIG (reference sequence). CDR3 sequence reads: CAGAGERFYNEQFF. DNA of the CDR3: TGTGCGGGGGCGGGGGAGCGGTTTTACAATGAGCAGTTCTTC.

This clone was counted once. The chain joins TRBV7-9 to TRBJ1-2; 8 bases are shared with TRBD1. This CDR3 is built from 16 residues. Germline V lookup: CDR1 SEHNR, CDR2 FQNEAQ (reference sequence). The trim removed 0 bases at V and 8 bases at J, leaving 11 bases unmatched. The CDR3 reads CASSLASGQGAAGYTF. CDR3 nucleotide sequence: TGTGCCAGCAGCTTAGCCTCAGGACAGGGTGCGGCCGGCTACACCTTC.

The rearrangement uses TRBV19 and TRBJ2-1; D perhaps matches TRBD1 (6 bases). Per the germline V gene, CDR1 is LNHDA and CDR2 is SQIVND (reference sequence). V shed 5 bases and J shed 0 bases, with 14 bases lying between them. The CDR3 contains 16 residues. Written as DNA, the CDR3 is TGTGCCAGTAGTGCACCGGGACAAAGCTCCTACAATGAGCAGTTCTTC. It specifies CASSAPGQSSYNEQFF.

The CDR3 spells CASSPESGRSGELFF. For the CDR3, the DNA is TGTGCCAGCTCACCCGAGAGCGGGAGGAGCGGGGAGCTGTTTTTT. The rearrangement joins TRBV18 to TRBJ2-2; 9 nucleotides agree with TRBD2. Germline V gives CDR1 KGHSH, CDR2 LQKENI. J gave up 7 bases and V 3 bases, and 6 bases lay outside the gene matches. This CDR3 contains 15 residues.

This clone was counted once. The CDR3 protein is CASSFGNEQFF. The CDR3 bases are TGTGCCAGCAGCTTCGGTAATGAGCAGTTCTTC. The chain links TRBV5-6 to TRBJ2-1, with D uncertain. The V gene lost 2 bases and the J gene lost 7 bases, with 4 bases spanning the gap. CDR3 length equals 11 residues. Germline-derived CDR1 and CDR2 are SGHDT and YYEEEE.

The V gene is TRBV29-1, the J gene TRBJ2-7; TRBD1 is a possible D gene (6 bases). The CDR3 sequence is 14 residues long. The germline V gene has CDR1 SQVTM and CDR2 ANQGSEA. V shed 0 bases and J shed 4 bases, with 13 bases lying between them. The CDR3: CSVEDRQGNYEQYF. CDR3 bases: TGCAGCGTTGAAGATCGCCAGGGGAATTACGAGCAGTACTTC.

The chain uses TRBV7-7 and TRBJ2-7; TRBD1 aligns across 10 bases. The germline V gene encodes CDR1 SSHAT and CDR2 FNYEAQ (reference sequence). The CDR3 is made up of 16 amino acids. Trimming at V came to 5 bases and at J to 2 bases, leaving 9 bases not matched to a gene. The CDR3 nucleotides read TGTGCCAGCAGCCTCACGGGACAGGGGAAACCCTACGAGCAGTACTTC. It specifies CASSLTGQGKPYEQYF.

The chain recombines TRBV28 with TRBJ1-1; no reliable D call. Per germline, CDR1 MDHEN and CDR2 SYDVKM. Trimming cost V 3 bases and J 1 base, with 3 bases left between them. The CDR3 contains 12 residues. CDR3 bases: TGTGCCAGCAGTTTTCGGAACACTGAAGCTTTCTTT. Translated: CASSFRNTEAFF.

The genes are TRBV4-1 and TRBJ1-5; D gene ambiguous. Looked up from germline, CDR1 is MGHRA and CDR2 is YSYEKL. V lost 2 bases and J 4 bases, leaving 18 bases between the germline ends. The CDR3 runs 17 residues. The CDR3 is CASSQSLGGLHNQPQHF. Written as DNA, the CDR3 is TGCGCCAGCAGCCAATCCCTTGGAGGGCTGCATAATCAGCCCCAGCATTTT.

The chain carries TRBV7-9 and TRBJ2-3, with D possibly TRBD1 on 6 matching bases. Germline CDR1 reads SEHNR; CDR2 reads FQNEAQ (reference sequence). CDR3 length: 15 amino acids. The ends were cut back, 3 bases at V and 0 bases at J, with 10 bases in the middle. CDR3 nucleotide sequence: TGTGCCAGCAGCTTTCAAGGACAGAGCACAGATACGCAGTATTTT. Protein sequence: CASSFQGQSTDTQYF.

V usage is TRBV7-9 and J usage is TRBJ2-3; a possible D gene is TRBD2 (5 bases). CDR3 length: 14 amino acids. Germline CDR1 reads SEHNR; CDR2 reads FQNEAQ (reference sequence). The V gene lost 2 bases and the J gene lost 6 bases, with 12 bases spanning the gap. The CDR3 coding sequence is TGTGCCAGCAGCTTATGGTCCAGCGGCGATACGCAGTATTTT. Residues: CASSLWSSGDTQYF.